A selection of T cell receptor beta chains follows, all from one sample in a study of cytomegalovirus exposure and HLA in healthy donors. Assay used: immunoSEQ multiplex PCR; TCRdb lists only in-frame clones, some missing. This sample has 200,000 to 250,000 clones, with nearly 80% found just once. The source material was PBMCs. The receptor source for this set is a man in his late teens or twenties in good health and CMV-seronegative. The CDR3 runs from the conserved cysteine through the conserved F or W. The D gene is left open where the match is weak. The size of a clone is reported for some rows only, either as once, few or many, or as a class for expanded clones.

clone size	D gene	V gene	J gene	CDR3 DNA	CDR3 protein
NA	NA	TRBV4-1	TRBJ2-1	TGCGCCAGCAGCCAACCCCTTGTCGATGAGCAGTTCTTC	CASSQPLVDEQFF
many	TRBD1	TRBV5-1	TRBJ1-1	TGCGCCAGCAGCGCCGGACAGGGGATGCTGCACTCTGAAGCTTTCTTT	CASSAGQGMLHSEAFF
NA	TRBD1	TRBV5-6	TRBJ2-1	TGTGCCAGCAGCTTGTGGGGACAGGGATTCCACAATGAGCAGTTCTTC	CASSLWGQGFHNEQFF
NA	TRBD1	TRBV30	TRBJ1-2	TGTGCCTGGAGTGTACGAGGGACAGGTGGCTACACCTTC	CAWSVRGTGGYTF
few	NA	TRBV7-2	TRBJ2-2	TGTGCCAGCAGCTATGCCGGGACATCGAACACCGGGGAGCTGTTTTTT	CASSYAGTSNTGELFF
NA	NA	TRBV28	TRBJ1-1	TGTGCCAGCAGTTCTTACGGGGGGGAGACCACTGAAGCTTTCTTT	CASSSYGGETTEAFF
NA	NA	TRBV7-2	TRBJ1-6	TGTGCCAGCAGCTTAGATCCAGGGGTGGGTAATTCACCCCTCCACTTT	CASSLDPGVGNSPLHF
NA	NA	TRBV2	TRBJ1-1	TGTGCCAGCAGTGTTAGGTCAGGGGCGAACACTGAAGCTTTCTTT	CASSVRSGANTEAFF
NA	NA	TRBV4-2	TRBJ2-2	TGTGCCAGCAGCATCCGGGACACGGGCACCGGGGAGCTGTTTTTT	CASSIRDTGTGELFF
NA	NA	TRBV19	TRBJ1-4	TGTGCCAGTAGTATATCTGGGTCCGGGGTGGATGAAAAACTGTTTTTT	CASSISGSGVDEKLFF
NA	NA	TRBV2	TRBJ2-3	TGTGCCAGCAGTGTTGAGCCAGATACGCAGTATTTT	CASSVEPDTQYF
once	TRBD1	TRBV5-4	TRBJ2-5	TGTGCCAGCAGGTCGGACAGGCGCCAACAGACCCAGTACTTC	CASRSDRRQQTQYF
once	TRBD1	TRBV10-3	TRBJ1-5	TGTGCCATCAGTGAGGGACAGGGAGGAGGTCAGCCCCAGCATTTT	CAISEGQGGGQPQHF
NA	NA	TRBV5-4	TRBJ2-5	TGTGCCAGCAGCTCCGACCCACAGGGACGGGAGACCCAGTACTTC	CASSSDPQGRETQYF
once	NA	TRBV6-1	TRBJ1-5	TGTGCCAGCAGACTCCAGGGTTACCCTCGACCCCAGCATTTT	CASRLQGYPRPQHF
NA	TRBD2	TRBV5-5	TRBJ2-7	TGTGCCAGCAGCCCCTTCACTAGCGGGGGCTGGGAGCAGTACTTC	CASSPFTSGGWEQYF
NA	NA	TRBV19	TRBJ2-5	TGTGCCAGTAGTATTTCCGGGGGCCAAGAGACCCAGTACTTC	CASSISGGQETQYF
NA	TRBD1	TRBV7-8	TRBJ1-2	TGTGCCAGCAGCTTAAGTAGGACAGGGGGCGGCTACACCTTC	CASSLSRTGGGYTF
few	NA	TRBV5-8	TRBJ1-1	TGTGCCAGCAGCTTGGGGAGTAGGGGCTACACTGAAGCTTTCTTT	CASSLGSRGYTEAFF
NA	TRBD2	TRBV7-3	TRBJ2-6	TGTGCCAGCAGGAGCGGGAGCCCGGGGGCCAACGTCCTGACTTTC	CASRSGSPGANVLTF
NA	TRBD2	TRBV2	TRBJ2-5	TGTGCCAGCAGTGAAAATTTACTAGCGGGAGCAGAGACCCAGTACTTC	CASSENLLAGAETQYF
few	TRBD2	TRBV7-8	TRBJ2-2	TGTGCCAGCAGCTTAGCGCGGGAGGCCGGGGAGCTGTTTTTT	CASSLAREAGELFF
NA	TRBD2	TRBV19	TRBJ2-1	TGTGCCAGTAGTAGGGGACTAGCGGGGGGGATTGAGCAGTTCTTC	CASSRGLAGGIEQFF
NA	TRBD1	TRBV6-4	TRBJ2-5	TGTGCCAGCAGTGCGACCGGGACAGGAGAGACCCAGTACTTC	CASSATGTGETQYF
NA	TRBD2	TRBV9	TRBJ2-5	TGTGCCAGCAGCGTAGGGACAGCGGGGGTTCAAGAGACCCAGTACTTC	CASSVGTAGVQETQYF
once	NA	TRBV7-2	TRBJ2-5	TGTGCCAGCAACTTAGGAGGAGGGCCCGCTCAAGAGACCCAGTACTTC	CASNLGGGPAQETQYF
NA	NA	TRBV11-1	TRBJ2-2	TGTGCCAGCAGCCCTGGACTGTCTGGGGAGCTGTTTTTT	CASSPGLSGELFF
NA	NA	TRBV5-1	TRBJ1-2	TGCGCCAGCAGCTGGCGGGGAGAGGATGGCTACACCTTC	CASSWRGEDGYTF
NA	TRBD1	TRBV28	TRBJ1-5	TGTGCCAGCAGACAGGGGAGCAATCAGCCCCAGCATTTT	CASRQGSNQPQHF
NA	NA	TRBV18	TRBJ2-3	TGTGCCAGCTCACCACCGGAGGGAGTCCAAGATACGCAGTATTTT	CASSPPEGVQDTQYF
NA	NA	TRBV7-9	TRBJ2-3	TGTGCCAGCAGCTTAGCAGGAGCAGATACGCAGTATTTT	CASSLAGADTQYF
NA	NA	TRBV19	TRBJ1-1	TGTGCCAGTTATGGGGGGATGGGTATGAACACTGAAGCTTTCTTT	CASYGGMGMNTEAFF
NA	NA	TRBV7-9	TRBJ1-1	TGTGCCAGCAGCTTAGAGCGGGGGAACACTGAAGCTTTCTTT	CASSLERGNTEAFF
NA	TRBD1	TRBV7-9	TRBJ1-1	TGTGCCAGCAGCGGACAGGGCGGGAACACTGAAGCTTTCTTT	CASSGQGGNTEAFF
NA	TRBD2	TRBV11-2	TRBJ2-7	TGTGCCAGCAGTTACCTCGGCGAACTAGCGGCAGAAAACTCTTACGAGCAGTACTTC	CASSYLGELAAENSYEQYF
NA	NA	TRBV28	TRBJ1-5	TGTGCCAGCAGTGGTGGTTTGGGCCGATATAGCAATCAGCCCCAGCATTTT	CASSGGLGRYSNQPQHF
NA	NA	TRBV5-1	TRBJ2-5	TGCGCCAGCTTTAGGTCAGGACAAGAGACCCAGTACTTC	CASFRSGQETQYF
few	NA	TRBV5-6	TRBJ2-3	TGTGCCAGCAGCTTGGTGGCAGGGGGCACAGATACGCAGTATTTT	CASSLVAGGTDTQYF
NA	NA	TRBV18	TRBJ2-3	TGTGCCAGCTCACCAGGGGGCAGCGATACGCAGTATTTT	CASSPGGSDTQYF
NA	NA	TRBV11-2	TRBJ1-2	TGTGCCAGCAGCTTAGGGTACGCAGGGAACTATGGCTACACCTTC	CASSLGYAGNYGYTF
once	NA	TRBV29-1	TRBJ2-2	TGCAGCGTTTTGGCAGGCCCCACTCCGAACACCGGGGAGCTGTTTTTT	CSVLAGPTPNTGELFF
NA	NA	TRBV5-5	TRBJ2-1	TGTGCCAGCAGCCAGGAGCGGGCTGAGCAGTTCTTC	CASSQERAEQFF
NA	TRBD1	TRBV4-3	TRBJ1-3	TGCGCCAGCAGCCCGGGGGCCGGGACAGGGATACTGGACTCTGGAAACACCATATATTTT	CASSPGAGTGILDSGNTIYF
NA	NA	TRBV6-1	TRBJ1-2	TGTGCCAGCAGCCTACGCGACAGAGCCGATGGCTACACCTTC	CASSLRDRADGYTF
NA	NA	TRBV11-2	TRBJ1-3	TGTGCCAGCAGCTTAGTCGGGTCGCTTGCTGGAAACACCATATATTTT	CASSLVGSLAGNTIYF
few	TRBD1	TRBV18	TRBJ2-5	TGTGCCAGCTCACCCGACAGGGTTTCGGAGACCCAGTACTTC	CASSPDRVSETQYF
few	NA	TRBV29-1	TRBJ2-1	TGCAGCGCTTTCCAACAGATTCGGGGCAATGAGCAGTTCTTC	CSAFQQIRGNEQFF
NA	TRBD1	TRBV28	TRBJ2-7	TGTGCCAGCAGTTTACGGGACAGCTACGAGCAGTACTTC	CASSLRDSYEQYF
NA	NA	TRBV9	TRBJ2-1	TGTGCCAGCAGCGTAGCGGATGAGCAGTTCTTC	CASSVADEQFF
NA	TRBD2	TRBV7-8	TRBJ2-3	TGTGCCAGCAGCTTCCGGACTAGCGGGGAGATTCACACAGATACGCAGTATTTT	CASSFRTSGEIHTDTQYF
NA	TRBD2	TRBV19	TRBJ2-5	TGTGCCAGTAGCCCAAGCGGGAGGTGGGAAAAAGAGACCCAGTACTTC	CASSPSGRWEKETQYF
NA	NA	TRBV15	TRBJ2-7	TGTGCCACCAGCGGTGAGACAGCCTCCTACGAGCAGTACTTC	CATSGETASYEQYF